These 17 T cell receptor beta chains share one sample of origin, sequenced in a study of vaccination and CD4 T cells after COVID-19. These TCRs are of unknown antigen specificity. Treatment specified: approximately 9-day PBMC culture with coronavirus spike peptide pools or control peptides (ViraFEST assay). The Oncomine TCR Beta short-read assay was applied to DNA of cultured CD4+ T cells. TCRdb re-derived calls from the PCR reads in MiXCR, one entry per CDR3 protein. Of around 9,300 distinct CDR3 sequences listed, 30% to 40% are singletons. Source material: CD4+ T cells from blood, cultured in vitro. The receptors derive from a human donor who had recovered from COVID-19.

This clonotype appeared a few times. This chain joins TRBV6-1 and TRBJ1-2; D call uncertain. The CDR3 has 13 residues. Looked up from germline, CDR1 is MNHNS and CDR2 is SASEGT. V dropped 0 bases and J dropped 2 bases, with 4 bases sitting between them. CDR3 DNA sequence: TGTGCCAGCAGTGAAGCGGGAAACTATGGCTACACCTTC. Its translation is CASSEAGNYGYTF.

The rearrangement joins TRBV7-8 to TRBJ1-2, with D perhaps matching TRBD1 (5 bases). This CDR3 is 14 amino acids long. Trimming pared 3 bases from V and 3 bases from J, leaving 11 bases between. Germline V CDR1 and CDR2: SGHVS, FQNEAQ. The CDR3 region has the DNA TGTGCCAGCAGCTTCCGCAGGGTGGACTATGGCTACACCTTC. This encodes CASSFRRVDYGYTF.

The CDR3 DNA reads as TGTGCCAGCACCGCCCAGGGAAACACTGAAGCTTTCTTT. It encodes CASTAQGNTEAFF. V and J are TRBV2 and TRBJ1-1; D possibly corresponds to TRBD1 (5 bases). This CDR3 is 13 amino acids long. CDR1 is SNHLY and CDR2 is FYNNEI in the germline V gene. V was pared by 7 bases and J by 2 bases, with 11 bases between.

The rearrangement joins TRBV6-1 to TRBJ2-7, with D maybe TRBD2 (6 bases). Germline assignment: CDR1 MNHNS and CDR2 SASEGT. V lost 3 bases, J lost 2 bases, and 17 bases lay in between. There are 16 residues in the CDR3. CDR3 amino acids: CASSDHPRRGTYEQYF. CDR3 nucleotides: TGTGCCAGCAGTGATCATCCCCGGCGGGGCACCTACGAGCAGTACTTC.

This chain uses TRBV6-2 or TRBV6-3 with TRBJ1-2, with D unresolved. Trimming left V 6 bases short and J 3 bases short, with 5 bases between. From germline, CDR1 is MNHEY and CDR2 SVGEGT. The CDR3 sequence is 11 residues long. This CDR3 is CASRDDYGYTF. Written as DNA, the CDR3 is TGTGCCAGCAGGGACGACTATGGCTACACCTTC.

The chain links TRBV7-2 to TRBJ1-5; possible D gene TRBD1, 6 bases. There are 13 residues in the CDR3. V was pared by 8 bases and J by 8 bases, with 16 bases between. Germline V gene lookup returns CDR1 SGHTA and CDR2 FQGNSA. CDR3 DNA: TGTGCCAGCGACAACAGGGTTATGGAGCCCCAGCATTTT. Translated: CASDNRVMEPQHF.

The chain links TRBV9 to TRBJ1-1, with 8 bases fitting TRBD1. The V gene end was trimmed by 2 bases and the J gene end by 0 bases; junction bases not matched to a gene: 6. CDR3 size: 16 residues. Germline values: CDR1 SGDLS, CDR2 YYNGEE. The CDR3 spells CASSVGQGALNTEAFF. For the CDR3, the DNA is TGTGCCAGCAGCGTTGGGCAGGGGGCATTGAACACTGAAGCTTTCTTT.

This clonotype appeared once. The junction differs from germline at one of its ends, possibly a read error. The genes are TRBV11-3 and TRBJ2-7; D possibly corresponds to TRBD2 (5 bases). The CDR3 runs to 16 residues. The germline V gene has CDR1 SGHNT and CDR2 YENEEA. CDR3 region: CTSSLASFRSSYEQYF. As DNA, the CDR3 is TGTACCAGCAGCTTAGCGTCATTCCGGAGCTCCTACGAGCAGTACTTC.

The gene calls are TRBV30 and TRBJ1-2; D remains unclear. This CDR3 spans 14 amino acids. Germline CDR1 GTSNPN, CDR2 SVGIG (reference sequence). V was clipped by 0 bases and J by 0 bases, with 8 bases between them. CDR3 amino acids: CAWSVTASNYGYTF. The CDR3 DNA follows: TGTGCCTGGAGTGTAACAGCCTCTAACTATGGCTACACCTTC.

This clonotype has more than one count but fewer than ten. J is TRBJ2-2 and V is TRBV2, with 8 bases that match TRBD1. This CDR3 comprises 14 residues. Per the germline V gene, CDR1 is SNHLY and CDR2 is FYNNEI. Trimming cost V 8 bases and J 7 bases; bases outside gene matches: 9. The CDR3 sequence: CASRTDREVGELFF. The CDR3 region has the DNA TGTGCCAGCCGTACGGACAGGGAGGTCGGGGAGCTGTTTTTT.

V and J are TRBV5-4 and TRBJ2-5, with 9 bases identical to TRBD1. The CDR3 spans 14 residues. J lost 5 bases, V lost 5 bases, and 7 bases had no gene match. CDR1 and CDR2 (germline): SGHNT, YYREEE (reference sequence). The CDR3 DNA is TGTGCCAGCAGTACACAGGGGGCAAGGGAGACCCAGTACTTC. This sequence encodes CASSTQGARETQYF.

With respect to this clonotype: A read error is possible here, since a much larger clone lies one base away. V and J are TRBV7-9 and TRBJ1-2, with D possibly being TRBD1 (5 bases). There are 12 residues in the CDR3. Germline loops: CDR1 SEHNR, CDR2 FQNEAQ (reference sequence). The CDR3 reads CAGSLGVYGYTF. CDR3 bases: TGTGCCGGCAGCTTAGGGGTCTATGGCTACACCTTC.

This chain joins TRBV5-4 and TRBJ2-3, with TRBD1 matching 8 bases. Per the germline V gene, CDR1 is SGHNT and CDR2 is YYREEE (reference sequence). This CDR3 contains 16 residues. Trimming cost V 4 bases and J 4 bases; bases outside gene matches: 11. CDR3 bases: TGTGCCAGCAGCATGAAAGACAGGGGAAGAGCAGATACGCAGTATTTT. Translation gives CASSMKDRGRADTQYF.

This clonotype has a handful of counts. V usage is TRBV29-1 and J usage is TRBJ1-2; 7 bases line up with TRBD1. Germline lookup yields CDR1 SQVTM and CDR2 ANQGSEA. The junction had 3 bases not matched to a gene; V was cut back by 1 base and J by 4 bases. CDR3 length: 13 amino acids. CDR3 amino acids: CSVEGQGGYGYTF. Here the CDR3 DNA reads TGCAGCGTTGAAGGGCAGGGGGGCTATGGCTACACCTTC.

The V call is TRBV10-3, the J call TRBJ2-3, with D tentatively TRBD2 (5 bases). Germline CDR1 and CDR2: ENHRY and SYGVKD. V was pared by 3 bases and J by 1 base, with 14 bases between. This CDR3 spans 16 amino acids. The CDR3 DNA sequence: TGTGCCATCAGTGACCCCAACTCCGGGGGCACAGATACGCAGTATTTT. Its translation is CAISDPNSGGTDTQYF.

Only a few counts were recorded for this clonotype. The chain employs TRBV19 and TRBJ1-5; perhaps TRBD1 as D (5 bases). CDR1 is LNHDA, CDR2 SQIVND, per germline (reference sequence). Trimming shortened V by 10 bases and J by 5 bases, and 12 bases separated the two germline ends. The CDR3 contains 12 residues. The CDR3 bases are TGTGCCACCCGGCGGGGCGATCAGCCCCAGCATTTT. Its translation is CATRRGDQPQHF. Together with reference TRBV19 and TRBJ1-5, the CDR3 gives the full variable domain: DGGITQSPKYLFRKEGQNVTLSCEQNLNHDAMYWYRQDPGQGLRLIYYSQIVNDFQKGDIAEGYSVSREKKESFPLTVTSAQKNPTAFYLCATRRGDQPQHFGDGTRLSIL.

The CDR3 DNA follows: TGTGCCTGGAGTGTTTCGGGGGGGGGTCAGCCCCAGCATTTT. It is translated as CAWSVSGGGQPQHF. V usage is TRBV30 and J usage is TRBJ1-5; TRBD1 is a possible D gene (5 bases). V was trimmed by 0 bases and J by 6 bases, leaving 12 bases between them. CDR1 is GTSNPN and CDR2 is SVGIG in the germline V gene (reference sequence). This CDR3 is built from 14 residues.